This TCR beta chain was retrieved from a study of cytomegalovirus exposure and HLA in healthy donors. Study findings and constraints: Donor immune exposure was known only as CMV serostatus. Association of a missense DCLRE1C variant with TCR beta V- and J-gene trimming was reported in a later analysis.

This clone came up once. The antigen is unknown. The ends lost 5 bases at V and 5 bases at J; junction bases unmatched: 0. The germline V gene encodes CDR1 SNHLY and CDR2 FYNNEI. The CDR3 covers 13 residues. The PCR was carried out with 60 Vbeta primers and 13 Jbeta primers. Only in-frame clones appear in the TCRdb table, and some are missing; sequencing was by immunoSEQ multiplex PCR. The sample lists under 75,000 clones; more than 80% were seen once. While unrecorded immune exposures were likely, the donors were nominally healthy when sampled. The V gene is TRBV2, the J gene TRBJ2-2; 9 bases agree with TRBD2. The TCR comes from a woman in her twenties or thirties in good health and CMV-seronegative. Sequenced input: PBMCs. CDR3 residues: CASSTSGTGELFF. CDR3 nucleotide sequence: TGTGCCAGCAGTACTAGCGGGACCGGGGAGCTGTTTTTT.